This is a list of T cell receptor beta chains from one sample in a study of OX40 agonist ivuxolimab in advanced cancers. Assay used: immunoSEQ multiplex PCR; TCRdb lists only in-frame clones, some missing. The data hold about 80,000 clones, with over 75% observed a single time. The source material was CD4+ or CD8+ T cells sorted from blood, sampled in a trial of the OX40 agonist ivuxolimab. These receptors were obtained from an adult with an advanced solid tumor such as melanoma, head and neck, liver or kidney cancer. The CDR3 runs from the conserved cysteine through the conserved F or W. D genes are given only for firm matches. Clone sizes are given selectively: once, few, many, or a class where the clone is expanded.

d_gene	v_gene	j_gene	abundance	CDR3aa	CDR3nt
.	TRBV20-1	TRBJ1-2	once	CSARVNYGYTF	TGCAGTGCTAGAGTGAACTATGGCTACACCTTC
TRBD2	TRBV7-3	TRBJ2-2	once	CASSQTSGRTGELFF	TGTGCCAGCAGCCAGACTAGCGGTCGCACCGGGGAGCTGTTTTTT
TRBD2	TRBV5-1	TRBJ2-1	.	CASSSSSGRGYNEQFF	TGCGCCAGCAGTTCCTCTAGCGGGAGGGGCTACAATGAGCAGTTCTTC
TRBD1	TRBV5-1	TRBJ2-5	.	CASSTGQTGGQETQYF	TGCGCCAGCAGCACGGGACAGACCGGTGGCCAAGAGACCCAGTACTTC
TRBD2	TRBV5-4	TRBJ2-5	.	CASSLMWLAGAQETQYF	TGTGCCAGCAGCTTGATGTGGCTAGCGGGGGCCCAAGAGACCCAGTACTTC
.	TRBV18	TRBJ2-3	.	CASSRRQHTDTQYF	TGTGCCAGCTCAAGACGGCAGCACACAGATACGCAGTATTTT
.	TRBV28	TRBJ2-2	.	CASRRQFSSAGELFF	TGTGCCAGCAGGCGACAATTCTCGTCTGCCGGGGAGCTGTTTTTT
.	TRBV6-1	TRBJ1-3	.	CASSEARRISGNTIYF	TGTGCCAGCAGTGAAGCGCGACGGATCTCTGGAAACACCATATATTTT
.	TRBV10-1	TRBJ1-1	.	CASRRQAHTEAFF	TGCGCCAGCCGAAGACAGGCGCACACTGAAGCTTTCTTT
.	TRBV28	TRBJ1-1	.	CASSPGIRRAFF	TGTGCCAGCAGCCCAGGGATCCGAAGGGCTTTCTTT
.	TRBV5-1	TRBJ1-1	.	CASSPRGGTGSNTEAFF	TGCGCCAGCAGCCCCCGGGGGGGAACGGGATCGAACACTGAAGCTTTCTTT
.	TRBV5-4	TRBJ1-1	.	CASSLDETEAFF	TGTGCCAGCAGCTTGGATGAGACTGAAGCTTTCTTT
.	TRBV28	TRBJ2-1	.	CASSSGTANDEQFF	TGTGCCAGCAGTTCCGGGACTGCAAACGATGAGCAGTTCTTC
TRBD1	TRBV2	TRBJ1-5	.	CASQGANQPQHF	TGTGCCAGCCAGGGGGCGAATCAGCCCCAGCATTTT
.	TRBV29-1	TRBJ1-3	few	CSAGLSSGNTIYF	TGCAGCGCGGGACTCTCCTCTGGAAACACCATATATTTT
.	TRBV19	TRBJ1-5	.	CASSSEGGRSRSHF	TGTGCCAGTAGTTCCGAGGGGGGCCGATCGAGATCGCATTTT
.	TRBV28	TRBJ2-2	.	CASLARDTGELFF	TGTGCCAGCCTAGCTAGAGACACCGGGGAGCTGTTTTTT
TRBD2	TRBV5-1	TRBJ2-3	once	CASRLAGGTDTQYF	TGCGCCAGCAGATTAGCGGGGGGCACAGATACGCAGTATTTT
.	TRBV18	TRBJ1-2	few	CASSPPGGGYTF	TGTGCCAGCTCACCACCGGGGGGGGGCTACACCTTC
.	TRBV5-6	TRBJ1-5	.	CASSRAGGPSTQPQHF	TGTGCCAGCAGCAGGGCGGGGGGCCCCTCCACTCAGCCCCAGCATTTT
.	TRBV5-1	TRBJ1-4	.	CASSWGAGSPNEKLFF	TGCGCCAGCAGCTGGGGGGCGGGCAGCCCCAATGAAAAACTGTTTTTT